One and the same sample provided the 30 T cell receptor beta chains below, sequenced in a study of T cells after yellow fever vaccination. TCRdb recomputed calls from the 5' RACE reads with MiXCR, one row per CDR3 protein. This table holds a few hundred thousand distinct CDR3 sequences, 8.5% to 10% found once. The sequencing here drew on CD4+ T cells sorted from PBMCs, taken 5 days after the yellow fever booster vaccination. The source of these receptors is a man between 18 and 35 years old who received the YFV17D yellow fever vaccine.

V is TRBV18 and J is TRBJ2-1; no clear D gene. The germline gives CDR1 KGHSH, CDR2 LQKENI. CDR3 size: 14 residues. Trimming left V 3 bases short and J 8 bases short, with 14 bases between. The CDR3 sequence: CASSPARRRDEQFF. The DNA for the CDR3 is TGTGCCAGCTCACCGGCGAGGCGGAGAGATGAGCAGTTCTTC.

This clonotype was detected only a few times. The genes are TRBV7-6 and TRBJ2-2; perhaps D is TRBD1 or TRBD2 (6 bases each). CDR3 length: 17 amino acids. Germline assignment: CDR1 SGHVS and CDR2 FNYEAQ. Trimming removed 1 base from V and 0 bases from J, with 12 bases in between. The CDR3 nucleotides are TGTGCCAGCAGCTTAGGAGGGGGGACAACGAACACCGGGGAGCTGTTTTTT. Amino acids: CASSLGGGTTNTGELFF.

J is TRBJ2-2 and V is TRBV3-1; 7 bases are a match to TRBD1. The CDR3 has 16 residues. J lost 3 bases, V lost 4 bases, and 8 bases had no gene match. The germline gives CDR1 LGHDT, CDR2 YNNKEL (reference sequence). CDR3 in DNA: TGTGCCAGCAGCCCTTGGACAGGAAGGGACACCGGGGAGCTGTTTTTT. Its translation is CASSPWTGRDTGELFF.

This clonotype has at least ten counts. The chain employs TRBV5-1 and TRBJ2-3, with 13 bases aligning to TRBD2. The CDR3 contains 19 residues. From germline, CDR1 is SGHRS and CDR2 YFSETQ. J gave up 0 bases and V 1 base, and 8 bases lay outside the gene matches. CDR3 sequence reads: CASSLMGLAGPVSTDTQYF. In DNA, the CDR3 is TGCGCCAGCAGCTTGATGGGACTAGCGGGGCCGGTGAGCACAGATACGCAGTATTTT.

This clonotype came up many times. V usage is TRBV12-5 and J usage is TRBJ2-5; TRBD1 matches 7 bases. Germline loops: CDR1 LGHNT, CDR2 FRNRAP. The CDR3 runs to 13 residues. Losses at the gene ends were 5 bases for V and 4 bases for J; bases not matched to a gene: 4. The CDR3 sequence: CASGLDRVETQYF. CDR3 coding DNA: TGTGCTAGTGGTCTTGACAGGGTAGAGACCCAGTACTTC.

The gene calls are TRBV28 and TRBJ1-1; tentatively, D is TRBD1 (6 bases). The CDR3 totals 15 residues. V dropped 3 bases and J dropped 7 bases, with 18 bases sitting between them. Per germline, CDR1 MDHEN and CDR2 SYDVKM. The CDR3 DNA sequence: TGTGCCAGCAGTTTCGCCGGACAGCCCGGGTTTGAAGCTTTCTTT. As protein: CASSFAGQPGFEAFF.

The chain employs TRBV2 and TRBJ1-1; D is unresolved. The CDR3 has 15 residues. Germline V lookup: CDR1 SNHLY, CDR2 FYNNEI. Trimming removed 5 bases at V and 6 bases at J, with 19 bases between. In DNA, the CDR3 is TGTGCCAGCAGTCAGGACTTAACGGGCGGGGCTGAAGCTTTCTTT. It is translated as CASSQDLTGGAEAFF.

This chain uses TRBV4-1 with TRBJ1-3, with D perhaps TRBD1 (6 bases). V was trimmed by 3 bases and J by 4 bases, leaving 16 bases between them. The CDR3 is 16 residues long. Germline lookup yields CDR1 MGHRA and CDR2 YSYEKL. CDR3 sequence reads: CASSQPTGPRGNTIYF. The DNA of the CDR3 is TGCGCCAGCAGCCAGCCTACAGGGCCTCGGGGAAACACCATATATTTT.

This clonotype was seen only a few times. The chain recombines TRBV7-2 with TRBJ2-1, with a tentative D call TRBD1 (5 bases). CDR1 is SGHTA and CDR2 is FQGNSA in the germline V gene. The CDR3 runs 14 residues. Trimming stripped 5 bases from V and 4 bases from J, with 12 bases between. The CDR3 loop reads CASSREDSYNEQFF. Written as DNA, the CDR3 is TGTGCCAGCAGCCGAGAAGACAGTTACAATGAGCAGTTCTTC.

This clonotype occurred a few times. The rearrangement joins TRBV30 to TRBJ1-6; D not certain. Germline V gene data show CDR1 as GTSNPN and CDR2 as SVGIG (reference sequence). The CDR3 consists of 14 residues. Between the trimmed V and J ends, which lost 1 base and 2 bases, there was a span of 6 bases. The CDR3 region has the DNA TGTGCCTGGAGTGGTGTCGCCTATAATTCACCCCTCCACTTT. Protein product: CAWSGVAYNSPLHF.

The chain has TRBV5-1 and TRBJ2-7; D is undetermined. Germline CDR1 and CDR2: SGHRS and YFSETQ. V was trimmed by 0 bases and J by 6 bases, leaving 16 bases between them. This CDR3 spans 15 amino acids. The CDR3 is CASSLGSRVKGEQYF. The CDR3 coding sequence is TGCGCCAGCAGCTTGGGGTCTCGGGTGAAGGGCGAGCAGTACTTC.

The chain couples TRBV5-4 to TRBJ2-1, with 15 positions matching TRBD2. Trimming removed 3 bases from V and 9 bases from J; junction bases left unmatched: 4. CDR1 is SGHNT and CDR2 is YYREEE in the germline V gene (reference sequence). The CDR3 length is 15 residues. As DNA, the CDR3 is TGTGCCAGCAGCTCGGGACTAGCGGGGGGAAGTGAGCAGTTCTTC. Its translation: CASSSGLAGGSEQFF.

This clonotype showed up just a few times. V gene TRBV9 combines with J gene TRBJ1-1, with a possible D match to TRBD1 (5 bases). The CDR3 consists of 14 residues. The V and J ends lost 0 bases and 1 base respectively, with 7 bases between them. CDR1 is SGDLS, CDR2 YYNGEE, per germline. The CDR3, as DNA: TGTGCCAGCAGCGTAGGGGGCGCGAACACTGAAGCTTTCTTT. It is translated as CASSVGGANTEAFF.

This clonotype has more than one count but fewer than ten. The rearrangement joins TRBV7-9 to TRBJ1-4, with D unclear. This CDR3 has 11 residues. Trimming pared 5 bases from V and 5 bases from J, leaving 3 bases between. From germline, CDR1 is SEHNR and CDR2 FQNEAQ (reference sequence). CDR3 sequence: CASSVNEKLFF. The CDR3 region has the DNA TGTGCCAGCAGCGTAAATGAAAAACTGTTTTTT.

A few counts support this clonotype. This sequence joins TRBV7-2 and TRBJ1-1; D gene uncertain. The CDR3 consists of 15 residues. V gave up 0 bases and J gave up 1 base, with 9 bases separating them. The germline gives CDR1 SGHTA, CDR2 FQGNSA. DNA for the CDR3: TGTGCCAGCAGCTTAGCCTCCTCGTGGAACACTGAAGCTTTCTTT. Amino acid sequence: CASSLASSWNTEAFF.

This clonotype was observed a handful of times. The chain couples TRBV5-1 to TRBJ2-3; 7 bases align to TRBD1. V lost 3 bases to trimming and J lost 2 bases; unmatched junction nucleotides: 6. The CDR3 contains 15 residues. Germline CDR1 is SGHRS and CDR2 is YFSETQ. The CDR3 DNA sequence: TGCGCCAGCAGCTCCCCGGGACAGAACACAGATACGCAGTATTTT. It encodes CASSSPGQNTDTQYF.

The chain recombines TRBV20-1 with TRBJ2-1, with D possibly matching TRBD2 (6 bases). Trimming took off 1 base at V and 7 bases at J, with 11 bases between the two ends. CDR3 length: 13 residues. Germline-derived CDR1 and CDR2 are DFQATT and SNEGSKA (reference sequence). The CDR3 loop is CSARGRGGNEQFF. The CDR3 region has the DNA TGCAGTGCTAGAGGGCGGGGCGGGAATGAGCAGTTCTTC.

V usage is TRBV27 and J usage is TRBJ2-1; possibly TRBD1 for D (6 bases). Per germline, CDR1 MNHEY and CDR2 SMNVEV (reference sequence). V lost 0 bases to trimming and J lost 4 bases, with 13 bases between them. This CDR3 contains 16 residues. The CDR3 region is CASSLSPGTTYNEQFF. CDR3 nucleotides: TGTGCCAGCAGTTTATCCCCCGGGACAACATACAATGAGCAGTTCTTC.

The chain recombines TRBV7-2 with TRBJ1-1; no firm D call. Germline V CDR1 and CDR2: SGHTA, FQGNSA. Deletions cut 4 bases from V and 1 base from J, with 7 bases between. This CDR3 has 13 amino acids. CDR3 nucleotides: TGTGCCAGCAGCTGGGGTACGAACACTGAAGCTTTCTTT. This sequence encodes CASSWGTNTEAFF.

The CDR3 sequence: CASSFGQDYEQYV. The CDR3 DNA reads as TGTGCCAGCAGTTTCGGCCAGGACTACGAGCAGTACGTC. This sequence joins TRBV28 and TRBJ2-7; no clear D. Trimming took 3 bases from V and 3 from J, leaving 9 bases between them. There are 13 residues in the CDR3. CDR1 and CDR2 from the germline V gene are MDHEN and SYDVKM.

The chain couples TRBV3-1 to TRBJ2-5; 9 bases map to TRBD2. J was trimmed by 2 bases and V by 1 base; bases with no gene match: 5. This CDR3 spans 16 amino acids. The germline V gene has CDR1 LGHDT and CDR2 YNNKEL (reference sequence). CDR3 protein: CASSQGIAGVQETQYF. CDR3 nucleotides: TGTGCCAGCAGCCAAGGTATAGCGGGGGTACAAGAGACCCAGTACTTC.

The CDR3 loop reads CASSKVGRAYEQYV. CDR3 coding DNA: TGTGCCAGCAGCAAAGTGGGCAGGGCCTACGAGCAGTACGTC. The chain employs TRBV21-1 and TRBJ2-7; TRBD1, the D gene given by the table, was not confirmed from the DNA. TRBV21-1 is reported as a pseudogene. This CDR3 spans 14 amino acids.

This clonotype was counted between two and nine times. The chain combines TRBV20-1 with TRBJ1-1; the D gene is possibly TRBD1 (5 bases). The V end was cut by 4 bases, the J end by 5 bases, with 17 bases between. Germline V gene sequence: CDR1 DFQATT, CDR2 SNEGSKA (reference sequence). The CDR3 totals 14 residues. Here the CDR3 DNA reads TGCAGTGCTAAGCGTCGGGGGGTAGTGACTGAAGCTTTCTTT. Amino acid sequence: CSAKRRGVVTEAFF.

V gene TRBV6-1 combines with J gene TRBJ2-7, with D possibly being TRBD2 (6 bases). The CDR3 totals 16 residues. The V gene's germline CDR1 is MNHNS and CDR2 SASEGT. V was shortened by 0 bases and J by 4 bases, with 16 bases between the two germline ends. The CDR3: CASSEAAGNTLYEQYF. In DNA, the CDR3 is TGTGCCAGCAGTGAAGCGGCGGGGAATACACTTTACGAGCAGTACTTC.

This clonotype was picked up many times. The CDR3 region is CSVEKPENTEAFF. In nucleotides, the CDR3 is TGCAGCGTTGAAAAACCGGAGAACACTGAAGCTTTCTTT. The chain carries TRBV29-1 and TRBJ1-1, with no clear D. CDR1 SQVTM and CDR2 ANQGSEA come from the germline V gene. This CDR3 contains 13 residues. Trimming took off 2 bases at V and 1 base at J, with 8 bases between the two ends.

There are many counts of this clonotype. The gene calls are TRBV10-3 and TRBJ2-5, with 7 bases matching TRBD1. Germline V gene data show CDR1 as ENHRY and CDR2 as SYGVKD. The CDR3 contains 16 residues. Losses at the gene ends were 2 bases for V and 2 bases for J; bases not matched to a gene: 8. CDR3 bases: TGTGCCATCAGTGAGCTTCAACCGGGACAGCAAGAGACCCAGTACTTC. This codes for CAISELQPGQQETQYF.

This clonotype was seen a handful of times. CDR3 DNA sequence: TGCAGCGTTGAAGGGCCATGGAACACCGGGGAGCTGTTTTTT. It yields the protein CSVEGPWNTGELFF. The chain employs TRBV29-1 and TRBJ2-2; D remains unclear. Per germline, CDR1 SQVTM and CDR2 ANQGSEA. The CDR3 spans 14 residues. V lost 1 base and J lost 1, with 7 bases in between.

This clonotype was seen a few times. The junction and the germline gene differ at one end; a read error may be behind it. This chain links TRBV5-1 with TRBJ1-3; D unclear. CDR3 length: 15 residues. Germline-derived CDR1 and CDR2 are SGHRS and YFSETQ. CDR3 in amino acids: CVSSLDGVAGNTIYF. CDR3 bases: TGCGTCAGCAGCTTGGATGGGGTGGCTGGAAACACCATATATTTT.

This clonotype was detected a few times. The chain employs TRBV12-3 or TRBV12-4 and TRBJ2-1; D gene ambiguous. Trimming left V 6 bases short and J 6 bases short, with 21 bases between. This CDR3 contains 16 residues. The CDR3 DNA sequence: TGTGCCAGCAGCCTCCAAGGATATCCCGTCGCCAATGAGCAGTTCTTC. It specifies CASSLQGYPVANEQFF.

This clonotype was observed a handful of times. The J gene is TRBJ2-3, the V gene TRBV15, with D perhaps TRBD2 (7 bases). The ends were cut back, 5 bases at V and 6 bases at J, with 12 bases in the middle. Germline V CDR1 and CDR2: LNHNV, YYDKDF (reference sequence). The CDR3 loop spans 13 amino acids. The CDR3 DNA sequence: TGTGCCACCAGCTTTCGGGGGGCGGATACGCAGTATTTT. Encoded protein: CATSFRGADTQYF.